Below are 30 T cell receptor beta chains sequenced from a single sample in a study of blood T cell repertoires in COVID-19 (dated by TCRdb to between 2020 and 2021). The protocol used for the library was the immunoSEQ multiplex PCR assay. Imported from immuneACCESS, the table was reduced by TCRdb to in-frame sequences with V and J called. These copies leave out some clones; in studies compared against another copy, an unresolved V gene accounts for under half, and the cause of the remainder is not known. This sample is represented by about 220,000 clones; approximately 80% of them were singletons. Clones ranked in the top ten supply about 3.7% of the sample. The sequencing input was PBMCs or T cells enriched from blood (not recorded which). These receptors were obtained from a woman in her sixties or seventies who had recovered from COVID-19.

The chain links TRBV15 to TRBJ1-6; the D is unclear. CDR1 LNHNV and CDR2 YYDKDF come from the germline V gene (reference sequence). V gave up 2 bases and J gave up 8 bases, with 13 bases separating them. This CDR3 region has 15 residues. The CDR3: CATSRRLSRDSPLHF. The CDR3, as DNA: TGTGCCACCAGCAGACGGCTTTCGAGGGATTCACCCCTCCACTTT.

V gene TRBV15 combines with J gene TRBJ1-1; unclear D gene. The V gene lost 0 bases and the J gene lost 2 bases, with 13 bases spanning the gap. The germline gives CDR1 LNHNV, CDR2 YYDKDF (reference sequence). The CDR3 totals 16 residues. CDR3 nucleotides: TGTGCCACCAGCAGAGATCGGCGGATGGTAAACACTGAAGCTTTCTTT. It translates to CATSRDRRMVNTEAFF.

The chain employs TRBV5-5 and TRBJ2-1; 8 bases align to TRBD1. Losses at the gene ends were 4 bases for V and 6 bases for J; bases not matched to a gene: 3. Germline V gene lookup returns CDR1 SGHKS and CDR2 YYEKEE (reference sequence). The length of the CDR3 is 13 residues. The CDR3 DNA follows: TGTGCCAGCAGCCGGGACAGGATCAATGAGCAGTTCTTC. Translated: CASSRDRINEQFF.

The gene calls are TRBV7-8 and TRBJ2-2, with D uncertain. Trimming stripped 1 base from V and 0 bases from J, with 3 bases between. CDR1 and CDR2 (germline): SGHVS, FQNEAQ. The CDR3 spans 14 residues. This CDR3 reads CASSLGANTGELFF. In DNA, the CDR3 is TGTGCCAGCAGCTTAGGCGCGAACACCGGGGAGCTGTTTTTT.

The chain is built from TRBV24-1 and TRBJ1-5, with 9 bases aligning to TRBD1. J was trimmed by 1 base and V by 3 bases; bases with no gene match: 3. The CDR3 totals 16 residues. Germline loops: CDR1 KGHDR, CDR2 SFDVKD. For the CDR3, the DNA is TGTGCCACCAGTGATGTGACAGGGGGGAGCAATCAGCCCCAGCATTTT. Amino acid sequence: CATSDVTGGSNQPQHF.

This clone was found a few times. The chain links TRBV6-6 to TRBJ1-5, with D perhaps matching TRBD1 (6 bases). The CDR3 totals 11 residues. V was trimmed by 10 bases and J by 7 bases, leaving 11 bases between them. Germline loops: CDR1 MNHNY, CDR2 SVGAGI (reference sequence). CDR3 coding DNA: TGTGCCACCTCGGGGGGCCAGCCCCAGCATTTT. Protein sequence: CATSGGQPQHF.

The rearrangement joins TRBV27 to TRBJ1-6; D is perhaps TRBD1 (6 bases). The CDR3 covers 15 residues. The V gene's germline CDR1 is MNHEY and CDR2 SMNVEV (reference sequence). Deletions cut 2 bases from V and 8 bases from J, with 13 bases between. The CDR3 here is CASSLNPGEYSPLHF. DNA for the CDR3: TGTGCCAGCAGTTTAAATCCAGGGGAGTATTCACCCCTCCACTTT.

About this clone: One end of the junction varies from germline; a read error may be responsible. This chain joins TRBV19 and TRBJ2-5; D not resolved. The CDR3 spans 13 residues. Germline values: CDR1 LNHDA, CDR2 SQIVND (reference sequence). The CDR3 DNA is TGTGCCAGTAGTACGCAGAAACAAGAGGCCCAGTACTTC. Protein sequence: CASSTQKQEAQYF.

The chain has TRBV19 and TRBJ1-4, with 7 bases identical to TRBD1. Losses at the gene ends were 3 bases for V and 4 bases for J; bases not matched to a gene: 8. CDR1 is LNHDA and CDR2 is SQIVND in the germline V gene (reference sequence). The CDR3 is made up of 16 amino acids. The CDR3 reads CASSIGPGQINEKLFF. CDR3 nucleotides: TGTGCCAGTAGTATCGGGCCGGGACAGATTAATGAAAAACTGTTTTTT. The full variable domain, its missing parts supplied by reference TRBV19 and TRBJ1-4, is DGGITQSPKYLFRKEGQNVTLSCEQNLNHDAMYWYRQDPGQGLRLIYYSQIVNDFQKGDIAEGYSVSREKKESFPLTVTSAQKNPTAFYLCASSIGPGQINEKLFFGSGTQLSVL.

The V and J genes are TRBV3-1 (or the pseudogene TRBV3-2) and TRBJ1-2; D ambiguous. This CDR3 is 15 amino acids long. Deletions cut 2 bases from V and 4 bases from J, with 14 bases between. CDR1 LGHDT and CDR2 YNNKEL come from the germline V gene (reference sequence). The CDR3 DNA follows: TGTGCCAGCAGCCAATACCGAGGGAACGGCTATGGCTACACCTTC. Translation gives CASSQYRGNGYGYTF.

The V call is TRBV23-1, the J call TRBJ1-6; TRBD1 aligns across 9 bases. TRBV23-1 is designated an ORF whose function remains uncertain. The length of the CDR3 is 16 residues. J was trimmed by 10 bases and V by 7 bases; bases with no gene match: 14. The CDR3 protein is CASIRKGQGVQSPLHF. CDR3 nucleotide sequence: TGCGCCAGCATACGGAAGGGACAGGGTGTTCAGTCACCCCTCCACTTT.

The gene calls are TRBV5-1 and TRBJ1-2; 8 nucleotides agree with TRBD1. The trim removed 4 bases at V and 6 bases at J, leaving 5 bases unmatched. There are 13 residues in the CDR3. Germline V gives CDR1 SGHRS, CDR2 YFSETQ. CDR3 sequence: CASSTGQGDGYTF. The CDR3 DNA reads TGCGCCAGCAGCACAGGACAGGGTGATGGCTACACCTTC. Complete variable domain (other parts from reference TRBV5-1 and TRBJ1-2): KAGVTQTPRYLIKTRGQQVTLSCSPISGHRSVSWYQQTPGQGLQFLFEYFSETQRNKGNFPGRFSGRQFSNSRSEMNVSTLELGDSALYLCASSTGQGDGYTFGSGTRLTVV.

This clone was observed a handful of times. The rearrangement uses TRBV15 and TRBJ1-1, with 11 bases matching TRBD1. J gave up 7 bases and V 4 bases, and 8 bases lay outside the gene matches. Germline values: CDR1 LNHNV, CDR2 YYDKDF (reference sequence). The CDR3 spans 15 residues. CDR3 loop: CATSTDRGLVVEAFF. DNA for the CDR3: TGTGCCACCAGCACGGACAGGGGGCTGGTAGTTGAAGCTTTCTTT.

This clone has only a few counts. The chain is built from TRBV9 and TRBJ2-7; TRBD1 might be the D (5 bases). The V gene's germline CDR1 is SGDLS and CDR2 YYNGEE. V was shortened by 0 bases and J by 5 bases, with 12 bases between the two germline ends. The CDR3 extends over 14 amino acids. This chain's CDR3 is CASSVALRGDEQYF. For the CDR3, the DNA is TGTGCCAGCAGCGTAGCCTTAAGGGGCGACGAGCAGTACTTC.

V is TRBV9 and J is TRBJ1-5, with D possibly TRBD1 on 5 matching bases. This CDR3 region has 15 residues. Trimming pared 1 base from V and 6 bases from J, leaving 14 bases between. Germline V gene sequence: CDR1 SGDLS, CDR2 YYNGEE. CDR3 coding DNA: TGTGCCAGCAGCGTAAGTGGCAGGGAAGGTCAGCCCCAGCATTTT. Encoded protein: CASSVSGREGQPQHF.

V and J are TRBV5-4 and TRBJ2-7, with 9 bases lining up with TRBD1. Germline-derived CDR1 and CDR2 are SGHNT and YYREEE (reference sequence). This CDR3 region has 15 residues. The junction had 5 bases not matched to a gene; V was cut back by 1 base and J by 3 bases. The CDR3 nucleotides read TGTGCCAGCAGCTTGCCGGGACAGGGAGTCTACGAGCAGTACTTC. Its protein product is CASSLPGQGVYEQYF.

J is TRBJ2-7 and V is TRBV7-2; tentatively, D is TRBD1 (6 bases). Trimming removed 0 bases from V and 1 base from J, with 13 bases in between. The CDR3 is 16 residues long. Germline values: CDR1 SGHTA, CDR2 FQGNSA. The CDR3 nucleotides read TGTGCCAGCAGCTTAGCTTCCGGGACACGATCCTACGAGCAGTACTTC. Translation: CASSLASGTRSYEQYF.

Many counts were recorded for this clone. The genes are TRBV11-2 and TRBJ1-2, with D tentatively TRBD1 (6 bases). The V and J ends lost 1 base and 8 bases respectively, with 17 bases between them. From germline, CDR1 is SGHAT and CDR2 FQNNGV. This CDR3 region has 15 residues. The CDR3 nucleotides read TGTGCCAGCAGCTTAGGTCCGGGAGGGGGAGAGGGCTACACCTTC. This encodes CASSLGPGGGEGYTF.

The chain has TRBV19 and TRBJ1-2; 7 bases match TRBD1. CDR3 length: 14 residues. With V trimmed by 6 bases and J by 8 bases, 12 bases remained unmatched. Germline values: CDR1 LNHDA, CDR2 SQIVND (reference sequence). CDR3 in DNA: TGTGCCAGTAGGACCCCGGACAGGTCCCTAGGCTACACCTTC. It encodes CASRTPDRSLGYTF.

The chain has TRBV7-9 and TRBJ1-1; no reliable D call. The germline gives CDR1 SEHNR, CDR2 FQNEAQ (reference sequence). V was pared by 5 bases and J by 4 bases, with 14 bases between. The CDR3 extends over 14 amino acids. CDR3 nucleotide sequence: TGTGCCAGCAGCCGGATTGAGGGCGGCACTGAAGCTTTCTTT. As protein: CASSRIEGGTEAFF.

This clone has a handful of counts. The chain couples TRBV18 to TRBJ2-1; D perhaps matches TRBD1 (6 bases). This CDR3 region has 13 residues. Germline V gene data show CDR1 as KGHSH and CDR2 as LQKENI. V lost 0 bases to trimming and J lost 8 bases, with 8 bases between them. CDR3 loop: CASSPPQGYEQFF. The DNA of the CDR3 is TGTGCCAGCTCACCACCACAGGGCTATGAGCAGTTCTTC.

The chain has TRBV5-4 and TRBJ1-4; D not certain. Per germline, CDR1 SGHNT and CDR2 YYREEE (reference sequence). There are 14 residues in the CDR3. The germline V and J ends were trimmed by 1 base and 7 bases, with 11 bases remaining between them. The CDR3 bases are TGTGCCAGCAGCTTGCGGCCGGGAGGTGAAAAACTGTTTTTT. It is translated as CASSLRPGGEKLFF.

This clone was detected only a few times. This chain connects TRBV11-2 to TRBJ1-3; 7 positions match TRBD1. Germline V gene lookup returns CDR1 SGHAT and CDR2 FQNNGV. This CDR3 region has 14 residues. Trimming cost V 5 bases and J 8 bases; bases outside gene matches: 9. The CDR3: CASSLRDSRDTIYF. For the CDR3, the DNA is TGTGCCAGCAGCCTAAGGGACAGCCGTGACACCATATATTTT.

The CDR3 DNA follows: TGTGCTAGTGGTGCGGACAGGGCTCGCACAGATACGCAGTATTTT. It is translated as CASGADRARTDTQYF. The gene calls are TRBV12-5 and TRBJ2-3; 8 bases are shared with TRBD1. V shed 5 bases, J shed 1 base, and the junction held 5 bases outside the gene matches. CDR1 is LGHNT, CDR2 FRNRAP, per germline. There are 15 residues in the CDR3.

The V and J genes are TRBV29-1 and TRBJ1-2, with 9 bases that match TRBD1. Germline V gives CDR1 SQVTM, CDR2 ANQGSEA. The trim removed 6 bases at V and 10 bases at J, leaving 15 bases unmatched. The CDR3 length is 14 residues. In DNA, the CDR3 is TGCAGCGTGGCTACAACAGGGGGCGCGCGGGACTACACCTTC. Encoded protein: CSVATTGGARDYTF.

This clone came up a few times. The chain uses TRBV19 and TRBJ2-3; a weak D match, TRBD2 (6 bases). Germline-derived CDR1 and CDR2 are LNHDA and SQIVND (reference sequence). V was clipped by 1 base and J by 3 bases, with 11 bases between them. This CDR3 region has 15 residues. CDR3 sequence: CASSIAPGLTDTQYF. CDR3 nucleotides: TGTGCCAGTAGTATAGCACCGGGACTTACAGATACGCAGTATTTT.

The chain joins TRBV2 to TRBJ2-2; D might be TRBD1 (6 bases). CDR3 size: 14 residues. The germline gives CDR1 SNHLY, CDR2 FYNNEI. The V end was cut by 5 bases, the J end by 3 bases, with 10 bases between. DNA for the CDR3: TGTGCCAGCAGTCCATGGACAGACACCGGGGAGCTGTTTTTT. Amino acid sequence: CASSPWTDTGELFF.

The chain carries TRBV13 and TRBJ2-5, with TRBD2 identical over 7 bases. Germline V CDR1 and CDR2: PRHDT, FYEKMQ (reference sequence). Losses at the gene ends were 3 bases for V and 3 bases for J; bases not matched to a gene: 1. The CDR3 extends over 13 amino acids. The CDR3 DNA sequence: TGTGCCAGCAGCTTCGCGGGGGAAGAGACCCAGTACTTC. It yields the protein CASSFAGEETQYF. Using reference TRBV13 and TRBJ2-5 for the parts outside the CDR3, the full variable domain is AAGVIQSPRHLIKEKRETATLKCYPIPRHDTVYWYQQGPGQDPQFLISFYEKMQSDKGSIPDRFSAQQFSDYHSELNMSSLELGDSALYFCASSFAGEETQYFGPGTRLLVL.

In DNA form, the CDR3 reads TGCGCCAGCAGCCCCGGACAGCCGAACACCGGGGAGCTGTTTTTT. Residues: CASSPGQPNTGELFF. The chain is built from TRBV10-1 and TRBJ2-2; the D gene is possibly TRBD1 (6 bases). V lost 6 bases, J lost 0 bases, and 11 bases lay in between. This CDR3 is 15 amino acids long. Germline assignment: CDR1 WNHNN and CDR2 SYGVQD (reference sequence).

J is TRBJ2-3 and V is TRBV5-4, with 8 bases identical to TRBD2. The ends lost 3 bases at V and 2 bases at J; junction bases unmatched: 5. From germline, CDR1 is SGHNT and CDR2 YYREEE (reference sequence). CDR3 size: 15 residues. The CDR3 spells CASSSGGGSTDTQYF. The CDR3 DNA sequence: TGTGCCAGCAGCTCGGGAGGGGGATCCACAGATACGCAGTATTTT.